The 11 T cell receptor beta chains below were found in one sample sequenced in a study of regulatory T cells in long-lasting Graves disease. To make TCR beta libraries, researchers used iRepertoire HTBI primers and Arm-PCR of CDR3 regions. One entry per CDR3 protein, called by TCRdb with MiXCR from the multiplex PCR reads. The sample has 310,000 or so distinct CDR3 sequences, about 20% seen once. Time point indicated: persistent/refractory GD, antithyroid drugs over 5 years with positive TRAb. From PBMCs, RNA was extracted and then used to make the TCR library. Material: peripheral blood mononuclear cells (PBMCs), obtained when the disease was refractory, from a patient treated with antithyroid drugs. The receptors shown here come from a female donor with Graves disease.

This clonotype was recorded many times. The chain is built from TRBV6-1 and TRBJ1-6, with D uncertain. In germline, CDR1 is MNHNS, CDR2 SASEGT. V lost 2 bases, J lost 9 bases, and 8 bases lay in between. There are 13 residues in the CDR3. This chain's CDR3 is CASSELVVSPLHF. CDR3 bases: TGTGCCAGCAGTGAATTAGTTGTTTCACCCCTCCACTTT.

There are many counts of this clonotype. This chain joins TRBV28 and TRBJ1-4; D not resolved. V lost 8 bases, J lost 7 bases, and 11 bases lay in between. Germline V CDR1 and CDR2: MDHEN, SYDVKM. The CDR3 has 12 amino acids. CDR3 nucleotides: TGTGCCAGCCTAGATACCGGTGAAAAACTGTTTTTT. Protein sequence: CASLDTGEKLFF.

This clonotype was seen ten or more times. This chain joins TRBV7-3 and TRBJ2-4, with D possibly TRBD1 on 6 matching bases. Germline CDR1 reads SGHTA; CDR2 reads FQGTGA. Trimming stripped 5 bases from V and 0 bases from J, with 17 bases between. This CDR3 spans 17 amino acids. The chain's CDR3 is CASSARTGKTAKNIQYF. The CDR3 DNA reads TGTGCCAGCAGCGCACGAACAGGGAAGACAGCCAAAAACATTCAGTACTTC.

This clonotype turned up a few times. V is TRBV20-1 and J is TRBJ1-4, with unresolved D. The CDR3 is 16 residues long. Trimming took off 1 base at V and 4 bases at J, with 16 bases between the two ends. CDR1 and CDR2 (germline): DFQATT, SNEGSKA (reference sequence). As DNA, the CDR3 is TGCAGTGCTAGAGTGGATCCTCCGTTCGGTAATGAAAAACTGTTTTTT. This gives the protein CSARVDPPFGNEKLFF.

This clonotype was picked up many times. The chain employs TRBV12-3 or TRBV12-4 and TRBJ1-5; D perhaps matches TRBD1 (5 bases). CDR3 length equals 17 residues. The germline V and J ends were trimmed by 6 bases and 3 bases, with 21 bases remaining between them. The chain's CDR3 is CASSLEPNRQPNQPQHF. DNA of the CDR3: TGTGCCAGCAGCCTCGAGCCAAACCGACAGCCCAATCAGCCCCAGCATTTT.

This clonotype was detected ten times or more. The gene calls are TRBV12-3 or TRBV12-4 and TRBJ2-5; 14 bases fit TRBD2. V trimming: 6 bases; J trimming: 5 bases; junction bases outside the gene matches: 5. CDR3 length: 15 residues. The CDR3, as DNA: TGTGCCAGCAGCCTGACTAGCGGGGGGGCCGAGACCCAGTACTTC. Translating it yields CASSLTSGGAETQYF.

This clonotype was seen ten or more times. The chain uses TRBV28 and TRBJ1-6, with D possibly being TRBD1 (6 bases). The CDR3 totals 16 residues. Germline assignment: CDR1 MDHEN and CDR2 SYDVKM. V gave up 6 bases and J gave up 7 bases, with 19 bases separating them. The CDR3 DNA is TGTGCCAGCAGCAGGAAGGGGGTAGGCCTGAATTCACCCCTCCACTTT. This codes for CASSRKGVGLNSPLHF.

There are many counts of this clonotype. The chain links TRBV4-1 to TRBJ2-5; tentative D call: TRBD2 (6 bases). Germline CDR1 MGHRA, CDR2 YSYEKL. The CDR3 runs 14 residues. Trimming took 0 bases from V and 5 from J, leaving 10 bases between them. CDR3 residues: CASSQERGTETQYF. CDR3 DNA: TGCGCCAGCAGCCAAGAACGGGGGACCGAGACCCAGTACTTC.

This rearrangement joins TRBV20-1 to TRBJ2-1; TRBD1 or TRBD2 may be the D gene (6 bases each). The germline gives CDR1 DFQATT, CDR2 SNEGSKA (reference sequence). The CDR3 length is 16 residues. V was cut by 1 base and J by 5 bases, with 18 bases left in between. This CDR3 is CSARGPWGAPDNEQFF. CDR3 nucleotide sequence: TGCAGTGCTAGAGGCCCTTGGGGGGCTCCCGACAATGAGCAGTTCTTC.

There are many counts of this clonotype. The chain uses TRBV24-1 and TRBJ2-7; 9 bases match TRBD2. This CDR3 has 12 amino acids. Germline lookup yields CDR1 KGHDR and CDR2 SFDVKD. The J segment lost 4 bases and the V segment lost 12 bases, leaving 6 bases of the junction unmatched. The CDR3 spells CAPWTSVYEQYF. For the CDR3, the DNA is TGTGCCCCATGGACTAGCGTATACGAGCAGTACTTC.

This clonotype was counted at least ten times. This chain links TRBV13 with TRBJ2-5, with D perhaps TRBD2 (5 bases). The CDR3 contains 14 residues. Deletions cut 5 bases from V and 2 bases from J, with 12 bases between. In germline, CDR1 is PRHDT, CDR2 FYEKMQ (reference sequence). CDR3 bases: TGTGCCAGCAGCCTAGTTAGGGAGCAAGAGACCCAGTACTTC. Translating gives CASSLVREQETQYF.